This TCR beta chain was documented in a study of cytomegalovirus exposure and HLA in healthy donors. It was with 60 Vbeta and 13 Jbeta primers that the PCR ran. Method: immunoSEQ multiplex PCR; TCRdb's copy keeps in-frame clones and lacks some. The profile shows more than 95,000 clones, 75% to 85% of them singletons. Trimming took 2 bases from V and 6 from J, leaving 5 bases between them. The CDR3 is made up of 13 amino acids. Germline V lookup: CDR1 SGHTA, CDR2 FQGNSA. The rearrangement uses TRBV7-2 and TRBJ1-6, with no clear D. Sequencing was performed on PBMCs. The TCR originated in a man aged 30 to 39 in good health and CMV-seropositive. CDR3 sequence (DNA): TGTGCCAGCAGCTTAACCAGTAATTCACCCCTCCACTTT. This sequence encodes CASSLTSNSPLHF.